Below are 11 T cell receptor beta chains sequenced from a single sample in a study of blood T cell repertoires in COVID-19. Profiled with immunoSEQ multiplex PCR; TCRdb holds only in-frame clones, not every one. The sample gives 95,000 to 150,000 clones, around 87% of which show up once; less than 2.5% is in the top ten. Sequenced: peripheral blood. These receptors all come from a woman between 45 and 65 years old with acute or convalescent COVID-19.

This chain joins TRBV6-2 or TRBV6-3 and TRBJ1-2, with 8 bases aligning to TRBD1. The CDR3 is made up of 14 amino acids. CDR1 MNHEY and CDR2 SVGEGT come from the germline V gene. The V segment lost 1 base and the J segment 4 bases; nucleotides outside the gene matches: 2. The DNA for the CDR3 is TGTGCCAGCAGTTACTTTGACAGGGGCTATGGCTACACCTTC. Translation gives CASSYFDRGYGYTF.

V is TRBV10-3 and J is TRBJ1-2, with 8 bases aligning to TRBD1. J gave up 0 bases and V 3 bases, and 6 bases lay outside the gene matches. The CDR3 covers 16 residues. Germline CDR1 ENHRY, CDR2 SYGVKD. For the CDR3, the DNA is TGTGCCATCAGTGACCCCAGGGGGCCCTCTAACTATGGCTACACCTTC. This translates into CAISDPRGPSNYGYTF.

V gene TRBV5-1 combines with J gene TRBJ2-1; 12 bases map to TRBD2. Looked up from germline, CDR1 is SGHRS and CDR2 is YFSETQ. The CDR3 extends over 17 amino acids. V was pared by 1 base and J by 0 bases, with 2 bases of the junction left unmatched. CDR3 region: CASSLKTSGSSYNEQFF. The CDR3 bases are TGCGCCAGCAGCTTGAAGACTAGCGGGAGCTCCTACAATGAGCAGTTCTTC.

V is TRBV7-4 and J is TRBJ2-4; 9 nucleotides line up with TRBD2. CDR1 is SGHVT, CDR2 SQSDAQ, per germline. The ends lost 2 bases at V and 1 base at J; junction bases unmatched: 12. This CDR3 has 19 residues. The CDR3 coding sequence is TGTGCCAGCAGCTTACAGACTAGCGGCCCCGTCGGGGCCAAAAACATTCAGTACTTC. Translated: CASSLQTSGPVGAKNIQYF.

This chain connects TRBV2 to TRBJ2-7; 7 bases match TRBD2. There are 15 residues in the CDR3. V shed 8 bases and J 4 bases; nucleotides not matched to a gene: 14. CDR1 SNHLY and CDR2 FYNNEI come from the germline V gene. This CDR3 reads CASREGLAENYEQYF. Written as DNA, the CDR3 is TGTGCCAGCCGAGAAGGGCTAGCGGAAAATTACGAGCAGTACTTC.

CDR3 protein: CASSLRGGYHNEQFF. In nucleotides, the CDR3 is TGTGCCAGCAGCTTGCGGGGGGGCTACCACAATGAGCAGTTCTTC. The V gene is TRBV11-3, the J gene TRBJ2-1; 9 bases match TRBD2. CDR1 and CDR2 from the germline V gene are SGHNT and YENEEA. CDR3 length equals 15 residues. V was pared by 3 bases and J by 5 bases, with 5 bases of the junction left unmatched.

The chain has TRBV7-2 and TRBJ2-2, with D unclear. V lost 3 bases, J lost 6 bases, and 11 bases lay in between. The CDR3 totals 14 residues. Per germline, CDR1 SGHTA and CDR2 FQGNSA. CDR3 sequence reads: CASSFGVPSGELFF. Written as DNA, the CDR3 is TGTGCCAGCAGCTTCGGTGTCCCCTCCGGGGAGCTGTTTTTT.

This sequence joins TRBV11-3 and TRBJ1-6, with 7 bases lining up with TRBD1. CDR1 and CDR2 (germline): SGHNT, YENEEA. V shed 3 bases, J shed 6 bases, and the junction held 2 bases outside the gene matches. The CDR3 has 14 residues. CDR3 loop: CASSFRQGNSPLHF. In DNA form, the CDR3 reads TGTGCCAGCAGCTTTCGACAGGGTAATTCACCCCTCCACTTT. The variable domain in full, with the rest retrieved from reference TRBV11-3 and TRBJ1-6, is EAGVVQSPRYKIIEKKQPVAFWCNPISGHNTLYWYLQNLGQGPELLIRYENEEAVDDSQLPKDRFSAERLKGVDSTLKIQPAELGDSAVYLCASSFRQGNSPLHFGNGTRLTVT.

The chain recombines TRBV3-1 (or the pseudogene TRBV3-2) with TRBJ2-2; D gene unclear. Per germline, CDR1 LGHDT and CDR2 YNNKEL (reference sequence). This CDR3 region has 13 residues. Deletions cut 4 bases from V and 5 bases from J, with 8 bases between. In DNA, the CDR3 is TGTGCCAGCAGCCGAGCGAGGACCGGGGAGCTGTTTTTT. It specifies CASSRARTGELFF.

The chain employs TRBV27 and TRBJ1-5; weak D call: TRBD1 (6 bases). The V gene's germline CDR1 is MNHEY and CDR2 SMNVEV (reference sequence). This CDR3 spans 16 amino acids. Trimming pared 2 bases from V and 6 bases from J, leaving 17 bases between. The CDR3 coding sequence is TGTGCCAGCAGTTTAGACCCGACAGGTGGAGGTCAGCCCCAGCATTTT. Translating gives CASSLDPTGGGQPQHF.

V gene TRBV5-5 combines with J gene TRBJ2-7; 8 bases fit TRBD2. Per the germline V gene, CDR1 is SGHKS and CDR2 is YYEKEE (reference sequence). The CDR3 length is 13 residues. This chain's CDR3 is CASGGDITYEQYF. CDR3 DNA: TGTGCTTCCGGGGGGGACATCACATACGAGCAGTACTTC.